One sample yielded the 15 T cell receptor beta chains listed below, sequenced in a study of identical twins. MiXCR, applied by TCRdb to the 5' RACE reads, yields one record per CDR3 protein. The sample holds about 210,000 distinct CDR3 sequences, roughly 10% seen once. Sequenced sample: memory (CD45RO+) T cells sorted from blood. The source is a woman aged 18-35 years in good health.

The CDR3 DNA follows: TGTGCCAGCAGCTTCCCCGGGGGTGAGCAGTTCTTC. This encodes CASSFPGGEQFF. The chain is built from TRBV7-9 and TRBJ2-1, with a weak D call TRBD2 (6 bases). Germline loops: CDR1 SEHNR, CDR2 FQNEAQ (reference sequence). This CDR3 comprises 12 residues. Trimming removed 3 bases at V and 9 bases at J, with 9 bases between.

V and J are TRBV3-1 and TRBJ2-7; 8 bases are shared with TRBD1. In germline, CDR1 is LGHDT, CDR2 YNNKEL (reference sequence). J lost 6 bases, V lost 4 bases, and 2 bases had no gene match. The CDR3 runs to 12 residues. DNA of the CDR3: TGTGCCAGCAGCCGCAGGGGGCTCGAGCAGTACTTC. Encoded protein: CASSRRGLEQYF.

The chain links TRBV20-1 to TRBJ2-5; D is perhaps TRBD1 (6 bases). This CDR3 has 14 amino acids. With 2 bases removed from V and 2 bases from J, the gap between germline ends came to 12 bases. Germline V gene lookup returns CDR1 DFQATT and CDR2 SNEGSKA (reference sequence). Here the CDR3 DNA reads TGCAGTGCTAGAATTGGACAGAAACAAGAGACCCAGTACTTC. Residues: CSARIGQKQETQYF.

The table lists this clonotype with a few counts. V usage is TRBV27 and J usage is TRBJ2-7, with D maybe TRBD2 (6 bases). Germline values: CDR1 MNHEY, CDR2 SMNVEV (reference sequence). Trimming took off 8 bases at V and 5 bases at J, with 25 bases between the two ends. CDR3 length: 16 amino acids. CDR3 sequence reads: CASPLLFDGGKDEQYF. The CDR3 DNA reads TGTGCCAGCCCCTTACTGTTCGACGGGGGAAAGGACGAGCAGTACTTC.

This clonotype was seen a few times. The genes are TRBV12-3 or TRBV12-4 and TRBJ1-2; 8 bases are shared with TRBD1. Trimming took 7 bases from V and 7 from J; bases not matched to a gene: 8. This CDR3 comprises 13 residues. CDR3 protein: CASNRQGLGGYTF. CDR3 DNA sequence: TGTGCCAGCAACAGACAGGGGTTGGGTGGCTACACCTTC.

This clonotype has just a few counts. The genes are TRBV7-2 and TRBJ2-1; D remains ambiguous. Germline-derived CDR1 and CDR2 are SGHTA and FQGNSA. The CDR3 extends over 13 amino acids. Trimming took off 3 bases at V and 10 bases at J, with 13 bases between the two ends. CDR3 in DNA: TGTGCCAGCAGCTTGTCGGTGGGCCGGGAGCAGTTCTTC. Translating it yields CASSLSVGREQFF.

This clonotype has more than one count but fewer than ten. The CDR3 DNA follows: TGTGCCAGCAGCTTAAGGGCCGGTGGGGATTCACCCCTCCACTTT. Residues: CASSLRAGGDSPLHF. This sequence joins TRBV7-9 and TRBJ1-6; D is undetermined. CDR3 size: 15 residues. The V end was cut by 2 bases, the J end by 8 bases, with 13 bases between. Germline CDR1 and CDR2: SEHNR and FQNEAQ (reference sequence).

This clonotype was found a few times. The chain is built from TRBV7-9 and TRBJ2-5; tentative D call: TRBD2 (5 bases). Germline V gene sequence: CDR1 SEHNR, CDR2 FQNEAQ (reference sequence). V dropped 2 bases and J dropped 9 bases, with 13 bases sitting between them. This CDR3 spans 13 amino acids. CDR3 sequence reads: CASSLTLLGAQYF. The CDR3 nucleotides are TGTGCCAGCAGCTTAACGCTCCTCGGGGCCCAGTACTTC.

Only a few counts were recorded for this clonotype. This chain joins TRBV10-3 and TRBJ1-3; maybe TRBD1 (6 bases). Germline V gene data show CDR1 as ENHRY and CDR2 as SYGVKD. The CDR3 length is 12 residues. The V end was cut by 8 bases, the J end by 4 bases, with 9 bases between. Written as DNA, the CDR3 is TGTGCCATCCGGGGGCGCGGAAACACCATATATTTT. Encoded protein: CAIRGRGNTIYF.

Many counts were recorded for this clonotype. The V and J genes are TRBV5-5 and TRBJ2-2; D remains ambiguous. The V gene's germline CDR1 is SGHKS and CDR2 YYEKEE (reference sequence). Trimming shortened V by 1 base and J by 6 bases, and 13 bases separated the two germline ends. The CDR3 extends over 15 amino acids. CDR3 amino acids: CASSLTLGPPGELFF. CDR3 nucleotide sequence: TGTGCCAGCAGCTTGACTTTAGGACCGCCCGGGGAGCTGTTTTTT.

This clonotype was recorded many times. The genes are TRBV10-2 and TRBJ2-7, with 11 bases identical to TRBD2. Germline CDR1 and CDR2: WSHSY and SAAADI. The V segment lost 6 bases and the J segment 3 bases; nucleotides outside the gene matches: 4. The CDR3 is made up of 14 amino acids. CDR3: CASSRLAGIYEQYF. Written as DNA, the CDR3 is TGCGCCAGCAGCCGACTAGCGGGAATCTACGAGCAGTACTTC.

The chain couples TRBV2 to TRBJ2-7, with TRBD2 matching over 10 bases. Germline CDR1 SNHLY, CDR2 FYNNEI. The V gene end was trimmed by 10 bases and the J gene end by 4 bases; junction bases not matched to a gene: 7. The CDR3 has 13 residues. CDR3 loop: CATSASGSYEQYF. CDR3 sequence (DNA): TGTGCCACCTCTGCTAGCGGGAGTTACGAGCAGTACTTC.

This clonotype was seen many times. The chain has TRBV5-5 and TRBJ1-6; D is ambiguous. Per the germline V gene, CDR1 is SGHKS and CDR2 is YYEKEE (reference sequence). Trimming shortened V by 1 base and J by 15 bases, and 14 bases separated the two germline ends. This CDR3 is 13 amino acids long. CDR3 sequence: CASSLKAGQSLHF. The CDR3 DNA reads TGTGCCAGCAGCTTGAAGGCTGGTCAGAGCCTCCACTTT.

This clonotype was recorded at least ten times. The chain uses TRBV4-3 and TRBJ2-7; 9 bases map to TRBD2. The germline CDR1 and CDR2 sequences are LGHNA and YSLEER. The CDR3 is 15 amino acids. J was trimmed by 2 bases and V by 4 bases; bases with no gene match: 6. Written as DNA, the CDR3 is TGCGCCAGCAGCCGAGGGACTAGCTATACCTACGAGCAGTACTTC. Residues: CASSRGTSYTYEQYF.

The CDR3: CASSFGRAPEQYF. CDR3 DNA sequence: TGTGCCAGCAGCTTCGGTCGGGCGCCCGAGCAGTACTTC. The V call is TRBV13, the J call TRBJ2-7; D call uncertain. Germline V CDR1 and CDR2: PRHDT, FYEKMQ (reference sequence). V was trimmed by 3 bases and J by 6 bases, leaving 12 bases between them. CDR3 length: 13 amino acids.